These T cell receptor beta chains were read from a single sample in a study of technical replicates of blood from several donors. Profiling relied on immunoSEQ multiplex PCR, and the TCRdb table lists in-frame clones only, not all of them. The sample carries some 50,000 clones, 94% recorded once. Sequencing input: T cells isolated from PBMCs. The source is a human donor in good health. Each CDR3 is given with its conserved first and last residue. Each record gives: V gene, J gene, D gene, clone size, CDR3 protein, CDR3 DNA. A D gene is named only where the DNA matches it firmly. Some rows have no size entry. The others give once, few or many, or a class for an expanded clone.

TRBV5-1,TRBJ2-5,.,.,CASSIQSKETQYF,TGCGCCAGCAGCATACAGAGTAAAGAGACCCAGTACTTC
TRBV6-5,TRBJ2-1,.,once,CASRAAGYNEQFF,TGTGCCAGCCGGGCGGCGGGCTACAATGAGCAGTTCTTC
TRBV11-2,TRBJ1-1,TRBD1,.,CASSLDRQGPDAKGAEAFF,TGTGCCAGCAGCTTAGACCGACAGGGTCCGGATGCGAAGGGAGCTGAAGCTTTCTTT
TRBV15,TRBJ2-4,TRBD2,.,CATSRATVAGGPRVKNIQYF,TGTGCCACCAGCAGAGCCACCGTAGCGGGGGGGCCTCGAGTCAAAAACATTCAGTACTTC
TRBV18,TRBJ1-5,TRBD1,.,CASSPGTENQPQHF,TGTGCCAGCTCACCCGGGACAGAGAATCAGCCCCAGCATTTT
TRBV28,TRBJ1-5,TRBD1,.,CASSLRGQGGQPQHF,TGTGCCAGCAGTTTAAGAGGACAGGGCGGGCAGCCCCAGCATTTT
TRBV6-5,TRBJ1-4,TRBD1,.,CASSYGQGVSEKLFF,TGTGCCAGCAGTTATGGTCAGGGGGTTTCGGAAAAACTGTTTTTT
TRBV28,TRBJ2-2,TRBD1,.,CASTSPGTGVYPGELFF,TGTGCCAGCACTTCCCCCGGGACAGGGGTCTACCCCGGGGAGCTGTTTTTT
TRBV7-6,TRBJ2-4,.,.,CASSGGSAGLAKNIQYF,TGTGCCAGCAGCGGAGGGAGTGCGGGGCTAGCCAAAAACATTCAGTACTTC
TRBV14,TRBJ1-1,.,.,CASSQDIENTEAFF,TGTGCCAGCAGCCAGGACATAGAGAACACTGAAGCTTTCTTT
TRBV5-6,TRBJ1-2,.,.,CASSRGKWFYGYTF,TGTGCCAGCAGCCGCGGCAAATGGTTCTATGGCTACACCTTC
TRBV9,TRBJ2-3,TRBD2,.,CASTKFFSGSTDTQYF,TGTGCCAGCACCAAATTCTTTAGCGGGAGCACAGATACGCAGTATTTT
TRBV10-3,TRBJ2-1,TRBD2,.,CAISDLAGGLTYNEQFF,TGTGCCATCAGTGATTTAGCGGGAGGGCTTACCTACAATGAGCAGTTCTTC
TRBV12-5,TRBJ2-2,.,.,CASGLVRTGARTGELFF,TGTGCTAGTGGTTTGGTAAGAACGGGAGCGCGAACCGGGGAGCTGTTTTTT
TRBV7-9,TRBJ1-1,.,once,CASSLGPGAFF,TGTGCCAGCAGCCTCGGTCCTGGAGCTTTCTTT
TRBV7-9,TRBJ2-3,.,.,CASSFEWRKRQVDTQYF,TGTGCCAGCAGCTTCGAGTGGCGCAAGCGGCAGGTGGATACGCAGTATTTT
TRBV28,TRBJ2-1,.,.,CASSLTQGPSYNEQFF,TGTGCCAGCAGCCTTACACAGGGTCCCTCCTACAATGAGCAGTTCTTC